The clone carrying this TCR beta chain was picked up one time. The data were obtained in a study of blood T cell repertoires in COVID-19. This CDR3 region has 12 residues. The germline V and J ends were trimmed by 6 bases and 9 bases, with 17 bases remaining between them. Germline assignment: CDR1 SQVTM and CDR2 ANQGSEA. The repertoire was sequenced with immunoSEQ multiplex PCR; TCRdb's copy has only in-frame clones and lacks some. The profile covers a few hundred thousand clones, with about 85% appearing a single time and less than 8.5% taken by the ten largest. The source material was PBMCs or T cells enriched from blood (not recorded which). The receptor's source is a woman in her forties or fifties who had been exposed to COVID-19. The V and J genes are TRBV29-1 and TRBJ1-1, with D unclear. The CDR3 sequence is CSVARETNQAFF. The CDR3, as DNA: TGCAGCGTGGCCCGGGAGACGAATCAAGCTTTCTTT.